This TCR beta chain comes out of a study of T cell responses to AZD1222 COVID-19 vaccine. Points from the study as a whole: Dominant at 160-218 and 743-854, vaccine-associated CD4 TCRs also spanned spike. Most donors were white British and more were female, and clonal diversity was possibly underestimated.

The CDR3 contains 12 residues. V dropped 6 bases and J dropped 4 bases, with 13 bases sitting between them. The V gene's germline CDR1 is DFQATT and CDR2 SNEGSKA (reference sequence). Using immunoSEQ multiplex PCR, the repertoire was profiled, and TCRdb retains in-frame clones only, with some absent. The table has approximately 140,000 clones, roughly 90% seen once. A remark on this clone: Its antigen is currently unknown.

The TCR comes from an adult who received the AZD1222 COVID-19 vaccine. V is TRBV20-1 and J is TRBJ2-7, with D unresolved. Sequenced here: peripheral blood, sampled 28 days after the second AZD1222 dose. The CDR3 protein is CSASRAGYEQYF. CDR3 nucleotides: TGCAGTGCGAGTCGGGCCGGGTACGAGCAGTACTTC.